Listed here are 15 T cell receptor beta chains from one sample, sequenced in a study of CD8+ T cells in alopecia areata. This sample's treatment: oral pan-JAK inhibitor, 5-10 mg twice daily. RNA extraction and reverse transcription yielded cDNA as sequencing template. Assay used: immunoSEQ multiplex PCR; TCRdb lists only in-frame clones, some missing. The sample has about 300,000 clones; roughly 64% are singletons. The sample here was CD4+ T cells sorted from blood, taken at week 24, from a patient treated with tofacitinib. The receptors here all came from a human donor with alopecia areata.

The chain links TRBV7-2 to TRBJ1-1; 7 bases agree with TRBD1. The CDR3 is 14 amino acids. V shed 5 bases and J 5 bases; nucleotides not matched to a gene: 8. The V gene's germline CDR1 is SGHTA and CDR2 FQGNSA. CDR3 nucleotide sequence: TGTGCCAGCAGCCGCGGACAGGAGAGTACTGAAGCTTTCTTT. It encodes CASSRGQESTEAFF.

The CDR3 spells CSVQHTTGQGEQPQHF. The DNA for the CDR3 is TGCAGCGTTCAGCACACCACCGGACAGGGGGAACAGCCCCAGCATTTT. V gene TRBV29-1 combines with J gene TRBJ1-5; 10 positions match TRBD1. V was pared by 5 bases and J by 7 bases, with 14 bases of the junction left unmatched. The CDR3 has 16 amino acids. Germline values: CDR1 SQVTM, CDR2 ANQGSEA.

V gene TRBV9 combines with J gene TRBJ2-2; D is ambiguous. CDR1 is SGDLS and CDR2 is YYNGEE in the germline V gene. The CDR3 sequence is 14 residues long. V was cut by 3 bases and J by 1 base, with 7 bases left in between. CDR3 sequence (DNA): TGTGCCAGCAGCGCAAGCAGGAACACCGGGGAGCTGTTTTTT. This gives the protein CASSASRNTGELFF.

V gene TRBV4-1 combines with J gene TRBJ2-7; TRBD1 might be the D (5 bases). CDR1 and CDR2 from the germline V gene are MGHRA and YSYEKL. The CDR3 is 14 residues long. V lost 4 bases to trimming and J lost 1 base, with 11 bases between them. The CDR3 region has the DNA TGCGCCAGCAGCCTTGTGACAGAGTCCTACGAGCAGTACTTC. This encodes CASSLVTESYEQYF.

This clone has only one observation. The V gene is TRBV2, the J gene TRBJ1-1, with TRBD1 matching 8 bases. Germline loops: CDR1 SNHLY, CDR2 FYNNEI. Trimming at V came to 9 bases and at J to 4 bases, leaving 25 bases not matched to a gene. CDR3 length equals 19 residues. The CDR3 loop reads CARAQDPGQESPWGTEAFF. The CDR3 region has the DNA TGTGCCAGGGCCCAGGACCCGGGACAGGAATCCCCATGGGGCACTGAAGCTTTCTTT.

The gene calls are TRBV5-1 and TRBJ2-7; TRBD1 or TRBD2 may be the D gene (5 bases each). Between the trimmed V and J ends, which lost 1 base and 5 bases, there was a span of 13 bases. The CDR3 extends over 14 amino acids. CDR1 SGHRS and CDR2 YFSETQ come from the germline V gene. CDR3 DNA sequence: TGCGCCAGCAGCTTGTATCCGGGGCGAAACGAGCAGTACTTC. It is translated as CASSLYPGRNEQYF.

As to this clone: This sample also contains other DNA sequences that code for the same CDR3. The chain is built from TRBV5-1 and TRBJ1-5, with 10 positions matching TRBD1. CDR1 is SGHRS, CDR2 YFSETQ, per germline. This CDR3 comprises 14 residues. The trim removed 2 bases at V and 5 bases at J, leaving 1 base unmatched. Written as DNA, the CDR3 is TGCGCCAGCAGCTTAGGACAGGGGGATCAGCCCCAGCATTTT. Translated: CASSLGQGDQPQHF.

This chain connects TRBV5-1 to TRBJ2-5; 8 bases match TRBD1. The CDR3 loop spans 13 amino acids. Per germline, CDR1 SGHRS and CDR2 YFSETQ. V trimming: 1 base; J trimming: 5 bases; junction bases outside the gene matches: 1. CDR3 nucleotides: TGCGCCAGCAGCTTGTCAGGGGGCGAGACCCAGTACTTC. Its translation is CASSLSGGETQYF.

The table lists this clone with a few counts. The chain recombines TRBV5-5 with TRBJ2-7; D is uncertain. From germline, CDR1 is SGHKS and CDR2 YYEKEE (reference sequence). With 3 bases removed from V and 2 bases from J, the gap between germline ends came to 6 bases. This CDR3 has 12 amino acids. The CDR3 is CASSYRTYEQYF. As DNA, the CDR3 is TGTGCCAGCAGCTATAGGACCTACGAGCAGTACTTC.

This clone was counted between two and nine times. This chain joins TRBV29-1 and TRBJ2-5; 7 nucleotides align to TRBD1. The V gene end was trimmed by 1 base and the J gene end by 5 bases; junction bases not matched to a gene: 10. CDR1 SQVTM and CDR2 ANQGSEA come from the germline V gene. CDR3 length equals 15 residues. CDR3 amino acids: CSVEGAGTELETQYF. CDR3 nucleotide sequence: TGCAGCGTTGAAGGGGCCGGGACAGAGTTGGAGACCCAGTACTTC.

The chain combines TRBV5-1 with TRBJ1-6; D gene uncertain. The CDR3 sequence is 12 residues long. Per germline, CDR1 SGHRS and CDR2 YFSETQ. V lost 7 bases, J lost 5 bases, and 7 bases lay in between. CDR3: CASAANNSPLHF. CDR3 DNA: TGCGCCAGCGCCGCCAATAATTCACCCCTCCACTTT.

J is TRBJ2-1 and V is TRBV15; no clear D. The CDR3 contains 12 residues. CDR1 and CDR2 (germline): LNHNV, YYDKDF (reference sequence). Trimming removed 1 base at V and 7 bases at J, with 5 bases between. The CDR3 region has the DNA TGTGCCACCAGCAGAGTAGGGAATGAGCAGTTCTTC. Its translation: CATSRVGNEQFF.

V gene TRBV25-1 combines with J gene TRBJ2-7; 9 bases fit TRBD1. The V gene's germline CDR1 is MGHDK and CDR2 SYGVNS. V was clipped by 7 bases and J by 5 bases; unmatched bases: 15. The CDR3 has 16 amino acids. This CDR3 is CASTLAGTGKLDEQYF. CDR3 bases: TGTGCCAGCACCTTAGCCGGGACAGGGAAGCTTGACGAGCAGTACTTC.

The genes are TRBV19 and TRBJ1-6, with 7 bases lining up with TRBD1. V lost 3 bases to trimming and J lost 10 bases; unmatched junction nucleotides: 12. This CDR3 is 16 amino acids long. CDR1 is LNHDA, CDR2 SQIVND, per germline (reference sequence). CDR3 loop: CASSMGSTGVGSPLHF. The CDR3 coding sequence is TGTGCCAGTAGTATGGGCTCTACAGGGGTCGGATCACCCCTCCACTTT. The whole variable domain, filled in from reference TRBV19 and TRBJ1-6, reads DGGITQSPKYLFRKEGQNVTLSCEQNLNHDAMYWYRQDPGQGLRLIYYSQIVNDFQKGDIAEGYSVSREKKESFPLTVTSAQKNPTAFYLCASSMGSTGVGSPLHFGNGTRLTVT.

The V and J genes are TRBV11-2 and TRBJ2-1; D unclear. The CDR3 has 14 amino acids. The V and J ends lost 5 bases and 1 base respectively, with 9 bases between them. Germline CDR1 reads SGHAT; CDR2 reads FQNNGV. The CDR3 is CASSPLGSYNEQFF. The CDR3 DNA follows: TGTGCCAGCAGCCCACTGGGGTCCTACAATGAGCAGTTCTTC.